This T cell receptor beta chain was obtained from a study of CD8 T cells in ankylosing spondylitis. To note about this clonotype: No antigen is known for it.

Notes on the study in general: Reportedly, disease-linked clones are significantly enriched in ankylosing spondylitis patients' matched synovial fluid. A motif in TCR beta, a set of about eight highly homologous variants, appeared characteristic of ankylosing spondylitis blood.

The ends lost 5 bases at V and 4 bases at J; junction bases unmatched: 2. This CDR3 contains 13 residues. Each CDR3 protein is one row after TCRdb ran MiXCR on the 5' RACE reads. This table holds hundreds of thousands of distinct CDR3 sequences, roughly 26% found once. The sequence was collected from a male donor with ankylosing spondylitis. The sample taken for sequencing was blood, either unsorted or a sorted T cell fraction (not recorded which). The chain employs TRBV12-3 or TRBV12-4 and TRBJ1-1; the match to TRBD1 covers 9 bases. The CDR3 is CASSDRGSTEAFF. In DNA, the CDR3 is TGTGCCAGCAGTGACAGGGGGAGCACTGAAGCTTTCTTT.